Below are 10 T cell receptor beta chains sequenced from a single sample in a study of beta chain features in type 1 diabetes. Expressed TCRB transcripts were sequenced, since all the RNA that had been isolated was reverse transcribed. The data were produced by immunoSEQ multiplex PCR, yet TCRdb's version contains in-frame clones alone and is incomplete. The table has about 900,000 clones, 17% seen once; the top ten hold about 0.02%. Sequenced sample: naive CD4+ T cells from blood. The receptors stem from a young woman in good health.

V and J are TRBV7-9 and TRBJ2-2; 7 bases agree with TRBD1. Trimming cost V 6 bases and J 5 bases; bases outside gene matches: 18. The CDR3 has 18 amino acids. CDR1 SEHNR and CDR2 FQNEAQ come from the germline V gene (reference sequence). The CDR3 DNA sequence: TGTGCCAGCAGGGAGTCTGACAGGGATGGCTCCCGAACCGGGGAGCTGTTTTTT. Protein sequence: CASRESDRDGSRTGELFF.

This chain uses TRBV5-6 with TRBJ2-1; the match to TRBD1 covers 11 bases. Trimming removed 4 bases from V and 3 bases from J; junction bases left unmatched: 3. Germline V gives CDR1 SGHDT, CDR2 YYEEEE. The CDR3 runs to 15 residues. Here the CDR3 reads CASSQGQGVYNEQFF. The CDR3 DNA reads as TGTGCCAGCAGCCAGGGACAGGGGGTCTACAATGAGCAGTTCTTC.

This clone came up a few times. The CDR3 spells CASSLGRSGNTEAFF. The DNA of the CDR3 is TGTGCCAGCAGCTTAGGGCGATCGGGGAACACTGAAGCTTTCTTT. This chain joins TRBV7-9 and TRBJ1-1; no clear D. The ends were cut back, 1 base at V and 1 base at J, with 10 bases in the middle. This CDR3 is 15 amino acids long. CDR1 SEHNR and CDR2 FQNEAQ come from the germline V gene (reference sequence).

The rearrangement uses TRBV10-3 and TRBJ1-2; TRBD1 matches 8 bases. The CDR3 is 14 amino acids. The V gene's germline CDR1 is ENHRY and CDR2 SYGVKD. Losses at the gene ends were 6 bases for V and 4 bases for J; bases not matched to a gene: 7. The CDR3 nucleotides read TGTGCCATCAGGGGGGGGACAGGCTTCTATGGCTACACCTTC. The encoded protein is CAIRGGTGFYGYTF.

The table lists this clone with a few counts. The V gene is TRBV10-3, the J gene TRBJ1-2; 7 nucleotides match TRBD1. Trimming at V came to 4 bases and at J to 2 bases, leaving 4 bases not matched to a gene. This CDR3 has 14 amino acids. Germline CDR1 reads ENHRY; CDR2 reads SYGVKD. CDR3 in amino acids: CAISVGQENYGYTF. CDR3 bases: TGTGCCATCAGTGTCGGACAGGAAAACTATGGCTACACCTTC.

The rearrangement uses TRBV28 and TRBJ1-1; 9 nucleotides agree with TRBD1. The CDR3 totals 15 residues. The germline V gene encodes CDR1 MDHEN and CDR2 SYDVKM. V gave up 2 bases and J gave up 4 bases; unmatched junction bases: 5. The DNA for the CDR3 is TGTGCCAGCAGTTTAGGACAGGGGTTCGGCACTGAAGCTTTCTTT. Protein: CASSLGQGFGTEAFF.

The V call is TRBV19, the J call TRBJ1-5; D perhaps matches TRBD1 (6 bases). Germline lookup yields CDR1 LNHDA and CDR2 SQIVND (reference sequence). The V and J ends lost 7 bases and 2 bases respectively, with 12 bases between them. The CDR3 length is 14 residues. The CDR3 nucleotides read TGTGCCAGTACCAAGAGACAGGGCAATCAGCCCCAGCATTTT. This codes for CASTKRQGNQPQHF.

This clone was observed a handful of times. V is TRBV5-1 and J is TRBJ1-1; no reliable D call. The CDR3 runs to 15 residues. Germline loops: CDR1 SGHRS, CDR2 YFSETQ. V lost 0 bases, J lost 0 bases, and 9 bases lay in between. The CDR3 nucleotides read TGCGCCAGCAGCTTGGCTGGTACGGTGAACACTGAAGCTTTCTTT. Protein sequence: CASSLAGTVNTEAFF.

This chain connects TRBV11-1 to TRBJ2-7; unclear D gene. CDR1 is SGHAT, CDR2 FQDESV, per germline (reference sequence). The CDR3 totals 17 residues. Trimming took off 5 bases at V and 5 bases at J, with 25 bases between the two ends. The CDR3: CASSRFSDASISNEQYF. The CDR3 bases are TGTGCCAGCAGCCGATTCTCGGACGCCTCAATCTCTAACGAGCAGTACTTC.

The V call is TRBV27, the J call TRBJ2-7; 9 nucleotides match TRBD2. The CDR3 covers 15 residues. In germline, CDR1 is MNHEY, CDR2 SMNVEV (reference sequence). V shed 4 bases and J 3 bases; nucleotides not matched to a gene: 7. In DNA form, the CDR3 reads TGTGCCAGCAGTTCCGTCGGGACTAGCTACTACGAGCAGTACTTC. It yields the protein CASSSVGTSYYEQYF.